These 15 T cell receptor beta chains were all obtained from the same sample, sequenced in a study of blood T cell repertoires in COVID-19. The assay was immunoSEQ multiplex PCR, and TCRdb's table has in-frame clones only and misses some. The repertoire holds 250,000 or so clones, with around nine tenths as singletons. Sequencing input: PBMCs or T cells enriched from blood (not recorded which). Receptors were obtained from a woman aged 18 to 35 who had recovered from COVID-19.

This chain joins TRBV29-1 and TRBJ2-2; the match to TRBD1 covers 8 bases. Germline loops: CDR1 SQVTM, CDR2 ANQGSEA. V lost 0 bases to trimming and J lost 6 bases; unmatched junction nucleotides: 9. The CDR3 spans 16 residues. The CDR3, as DNA: TGCAGCGTTGAAGAATCGATGACAGGGGAGGCCGGGGAGCTGTTTTTT. This sequence encodes CSVEESMTGEAGELFF.

The genes are TRBV3-1 (or the pseudogene TRBV3-2) and TRBJ2-7, with a weak D call TRBD1 (6 bases). The ends were cut back, 1 base at V and 6 bases at J, with 13 bases in the middle. Germline V CDR1 and CDR2: LGHDT, YNNKEL (reference sequence). This CDR3 has 14 residues. The CDR3 protein is CASSQVRTDSEQYF. Here the CDR3 DNA reads TGTGCCAGCAGCCAAGTTCGGACAGACTCCGAGCAGTACTTC.

This clone has ten or more counts. This rearrangement joins TRBV10-3 to TRBJ1-4; D possibly corresponds to TRBD1 (5 bases). Per germline, CDR1 ENHRY and CDR2 SYGVKD. Trimming removed 0 bases at V and 8 bases at J, with 16 bases between. The CDR3 runs to 16 residues. The CDR3 bases are TGTGCCATCAGTGAGTCGATGACGGGGGTTTGGGAAAAACTGTTTTTT. Translating gives CAISESMTGVWEKLFF.

V gene TRBV5-4 combines with J gene TRBJ2-5, with TRBD1 matching 8 bases. The J segment lost 2 bases and the V segment lost 5 bases, leaving 11 bases of the junction unmatched. Germline V gene lookup returns CDR1 SGHNT and CDR2 YYREEE (reference sequence). The CDR3 spans 16 residues. The CDR3 coding sequence is TGTGCCAGCAGTTCGCAAGACAGGGGAGTTCAAGAGACCCAGTACTTC. Its translation: CASSSQDRGVQETQYF. Together with reference TRBV5-4 and TRBJ2-5, the CDR3 gives the full variable domain: ETGVTQSPTHLIKTRGQQVTLRCSSQSGHNTVSWYQQALGQGPQFIFQYYREEENGRGNFPPRFSGLQFPNYSSELNVNALELDDSALYLCASSSQDRGVQETQYFGPGTRLLVL.

The chain uses TRBV5-6 and TRBJ1-3, with a tentative D call TRBD1 (6 bases). The V gene lost 4 bases and the J gene lost 8 bases, with 19 bases spanning the gap. Germline V CDR1 and CDR2: SGHDT, YYEEEE. This CDR3 region has 15 residues. Written as DNA, the CDR3 is TGTGCCAGCAGCCCACAGGGAGGGACTTCGGACACCATATATTTT. Amino acids: CASSPQGGTSDTIYF.

The chain uses TRBV5-3 and TRBJ2-3; 8 nucleotides agree with TRBD2. TRBV5-3 is an ORF for which the function is uncertain. V lost 3 bases and J lost 4; bases outside the gene matches: 7. The CDR3 loop spans 15 amino acids. The CDR3, as DNA: TGTGCCAGAAGCTCCATACCAGCGGGAGCAGATACGCAGTATTTT. This codes for CARSSIPAGADTQYF.

The chain links TRBV4-3 to TRBJ2-5; 8 bases match TRBD1. CDR3 length equals 14 residues. Looked up from germline, CDR1 is LGHNA and CDR2 is YSLEER. V was clipped by 4 bases and J by 5 bases; unmatched bases: 6. CDR3 sequence: CASSPTGGYETQYF. CDR3 sequence (DNA): TGCGCCAGCAGCCCAACAGGGGGGTACGAGACCCAGTACTTC.

The chain couples TRBV5-1 to TRBJ2-1, with D possibly matching TRBD1 (6 bases). Trimming shortened V by 2 bases and J by 5 bases, and 23 bases separated the two germline ends. Germline-derived CDR1 and CDR2 are SGHRS and YFSETQ. The CDR3 is 18 residues long. The CDR3 sequence is CASSFDRLGLLGNNEQFF. Written as DNA, the CDR3 is TGCGCCAGCAGCTTCGACAGGCTTGGACTCCTTGGCAACAATGAGCAGTTCTTC.

V and J are TRBV19 and TRBJ1-5; D unresolved. Per the germline V gene, CDR1 is LNHDA and CDR2 is SQIVND (reference sequence). The ends were cut back, 8 bases at V and 0 bases at J, with 14 bases in the middle. The CDR3 spans 15 residues. CDR3 in DNA: TGTGCCAGTCTAACGCAGGATAATAGCAATCAGCCCCAGCATTTT. It specifies CASLTQDNSNQPQHF.

CDR3 amino acids: CASSLAYSGRLNTGELFF. CDR3 in DNA: TGTGCCAGCAGTTTAGCGTATAGCGGGAGGCTGAACACCGGGGAGCTGTTTTTT. The V and J genes are TRBV27 and TRBJ2-2; TRBD2 agrees at 10 bases. The germline CDR1 and CDR2 sequences are MNHEY and SMNVEV (reference sequence). The J segment lost 1 base and the V segment lost 2 bases, leaving 7 bases of the junction unmatched. CDR3 size: 18 residues.

The chain uses TRBV25-1 and TRBJ2-5; D might be TRBD2 (7 bases). The CDR3 covers 18 residues. The V gene lost 1 base and the J gene lost 2 bases, with 20 bases spanning the gap. CDR1 is MGHDK and CDR2 is SYGVNS in the germline V gene. The CDR3 sequence is CASSEFKGGPLAQETQYF. DNA for the CDR3: TGTGCCAGCAGTGAATTTAAGGGGGGGCCCTTAGCTCAAGAGACCCAGTACTTC. The whole variable domain, filled in from reference TRBV25-1 and TRBJ2-5, reads EADIYQTPRYLVIGTGKKITLECSQTMGHDKMYWYQQDPGMELHLIHYSYGVNSTEKGDLSSESTVSRIRTEHFPLTLESARPSHTSQYLCASSEFKGGPLAQETQYFGPGTRLLVL.

This clone came up a few times. V gene TRBV14 combines with J gene TRBJ1-3; TRBD1 matches 9 bases. J gave up 1 base and V 5 bases, and 6 bases lay outside the gene matches. CDR1 and CDR2 (germline): SGHDN, FVKESK. The CDR3 contains 16 residues. The CDR3 loop is CASSLYRGQSGNTIYF. CDR3 coding DNA: TGTGCCAGCAGCTTATACAGGGGGCAGTCTGGAAACACCATATATTTT. The full variable domain, with the rest looked up from reference TRBV14 and TRBJ1-3, is EAGVTQFPSHSVIEKGQTVTLRCDPISGHDNLYWYRRVMGKEIKFLLHFVKESKQDESGMPNNRFLAERTGGTYSTLKVQPAELEDSGVYFCASSLYRGQSGNTIYFGEGSWLTVV.

This chain uses TRBV19 with TRBJ1-6, with 7 bases lining up with TRBD1. This CDR3 has 13 amino acids. The trim removed 7 bases at V and 7 bases at J, leaving 4 bases unmatched. Germline CDR1 and CDR2: LNHDA and SQIVND (reference sequence). The CDR3, as DNA: TGTGCCAGTACAGGGGGTGGGAATTCACCCCTCCACTTT. Its translation: CASTGGGNSPLHF.

This chain uses TRBV28 with TRBJ1-3; no reliable D call. The CDR3 spans 15 residues. Looked up from germline, CDR1 is MDHEN and CDR2 is SYDVKM. V was trimmed by 4 bases and J by 1 base, leaving 11 bases between them. CDR3 amino acids: CASSSPDWSGNTIYF. The CDR3 nucleotides are TGTGCCAGCAGTTCTCCTGACTGGTCTGGAAACACCATATATTTT.

The chain has TRBV12-5 and TRBJ1-1, with D hard to call. This CDR3 contains 16 residues. Germline lookup yields CDR1 LGHNT and CDR2 FRNRAP. Trimming took 0 bases from V and 0 from J, leaving 11 bases between them. The CDR3 loop is CASGLVLSELNTEAFF. CDR3 bases: TGTGCTAGTGGTTTGGTACTCTCGGAGTTGAACACTGAAGCTTTCTTT.